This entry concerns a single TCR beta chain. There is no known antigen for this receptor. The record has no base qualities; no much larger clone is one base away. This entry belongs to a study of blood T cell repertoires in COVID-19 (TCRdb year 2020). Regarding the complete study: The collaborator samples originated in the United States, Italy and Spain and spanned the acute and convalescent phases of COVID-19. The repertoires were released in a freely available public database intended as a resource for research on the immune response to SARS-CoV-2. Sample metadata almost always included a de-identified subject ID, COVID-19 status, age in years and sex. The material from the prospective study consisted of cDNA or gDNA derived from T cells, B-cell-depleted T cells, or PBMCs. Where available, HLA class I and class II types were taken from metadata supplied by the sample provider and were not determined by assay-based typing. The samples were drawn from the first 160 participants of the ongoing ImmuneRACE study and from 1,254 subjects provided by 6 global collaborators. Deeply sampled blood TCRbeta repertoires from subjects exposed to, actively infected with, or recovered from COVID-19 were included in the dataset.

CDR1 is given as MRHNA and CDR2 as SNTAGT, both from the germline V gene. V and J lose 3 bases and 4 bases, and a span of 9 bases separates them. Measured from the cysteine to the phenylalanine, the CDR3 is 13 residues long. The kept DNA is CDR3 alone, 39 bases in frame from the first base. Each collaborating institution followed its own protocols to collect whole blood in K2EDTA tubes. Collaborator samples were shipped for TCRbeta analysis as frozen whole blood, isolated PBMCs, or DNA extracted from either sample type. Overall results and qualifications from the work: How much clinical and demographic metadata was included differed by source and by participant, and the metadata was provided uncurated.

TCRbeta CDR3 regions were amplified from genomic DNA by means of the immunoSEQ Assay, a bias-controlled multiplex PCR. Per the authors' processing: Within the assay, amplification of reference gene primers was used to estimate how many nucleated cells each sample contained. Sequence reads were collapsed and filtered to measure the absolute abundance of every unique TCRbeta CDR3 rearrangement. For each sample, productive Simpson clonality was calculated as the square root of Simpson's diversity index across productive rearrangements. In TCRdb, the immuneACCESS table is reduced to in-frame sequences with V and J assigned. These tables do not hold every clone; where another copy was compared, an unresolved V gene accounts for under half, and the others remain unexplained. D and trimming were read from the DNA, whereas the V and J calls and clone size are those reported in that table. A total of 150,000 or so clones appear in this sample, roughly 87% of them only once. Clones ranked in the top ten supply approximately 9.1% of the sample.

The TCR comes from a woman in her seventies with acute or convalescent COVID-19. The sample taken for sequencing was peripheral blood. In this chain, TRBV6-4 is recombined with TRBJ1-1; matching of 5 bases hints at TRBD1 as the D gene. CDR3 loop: CASSEQAATEAFF. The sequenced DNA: TGTGCCAGCAGTGAACAGGCAGCCACTGAAGCTTTCTTT.